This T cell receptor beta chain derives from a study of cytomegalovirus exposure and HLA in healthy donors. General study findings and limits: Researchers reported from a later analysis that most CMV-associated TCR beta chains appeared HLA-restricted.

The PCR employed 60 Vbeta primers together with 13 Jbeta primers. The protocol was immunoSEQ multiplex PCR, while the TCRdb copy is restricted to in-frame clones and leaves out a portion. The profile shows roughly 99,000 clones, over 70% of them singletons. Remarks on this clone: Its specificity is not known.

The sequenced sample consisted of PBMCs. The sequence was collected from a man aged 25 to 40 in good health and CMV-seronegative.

The CDR3 DNA sequence: TGTGCCAGCAGCCATACACAGGGGTATGGCTACACCTTC. It translates to CASSHTQGYGYTF. The chain combines TRBV14 with TRBJ1-2; 7 nucleotides align to TRBD1. This CDR3 is 13 amino acids long. The germline V gene encodes CDR1 SGHDN and CDR2 FVKESK. The trim removed 3 bases at V and 5 bases at J, leaving 3 bases unmatched.